This TCR beta chain was captured by sequencing in a study of long-term antiretroviral therapy in people with HIV. Survey-level immunoSEQ v3.0 assays were run. TCRdb's table, derived via immunoSEQ multiplex PCR, lists solely in-frame clones and lacks some. The sample contains some 20,000 clones, around 77% of which appear only once. The CDR3 has 17 residues. Germline-derived CDR1 and CDR2 are SGHNT and YYREEE (reference sequence). The ends were cut back, 4 bases at V and 4 bases at J, with 23 bases in the middle. Findings of the study overall: The study lacked data on ART adherence, viral resistance or therapy changes. Blood was collected between the mid-2000s and the late 2010s, possibly under older ART regimens. Clones expanded before ART dominated the repertoire at all time points.

With regard to this clone: What it binds is not known.

Sequencing used unsorted PBMCs, obtained 2.3 years after starting antiretroviral therapy. This TCR came from a woman between 40 and 55 years old with HIV. The chain is built from TRBV5-4 and TRBJ2-5, with TRBD2 as a possible D gene (6 bases). CDR3 sequence reads: CASSAGLSGQRAETQYF. CDR3 nucleotide sequence: TGTGCCAGCAGCGCCGGTCTGAGCGGGCAGAGGGCAGAGACCCAGTACTTC.